This is a list of T cell receptor beta chains from one sample in a study of glioma-infiltrating T cells after dendritic cell vaccination. This table comes from immunoSEQ multiplex PCR, and its TCRdb copy is limited to in-frame clones, with some not included. Here the sample spans 75,000 to 100,000 clones, over 60% being singletons. This specimen was blood, taken before dendritic cell vaccination. These receptors originate from a human donor with glioblastoma. The CDR3 runs from the conserved cysteine through the conserved F or W.

v_gene	j_gene	CDR3aa
TRBV6-5	TRBJ1-5	CASSSTLNSNQPQHF
TRBV7-8	TRBJ2-5	CASSGNVQGVRDETQYF
TRBV6-6	TRBJ2-1	CAISVPTSGRNNEQFF
TRBV5-1	TRBJ1-1	CASRGDSLNTEAFF
TRBV11-2	TRBJ1-2	CASSLEQGRNYGYTF
TRBV4-2	TRBJ2-7	CASSQGLAGGPGEQYF
TRBV6-5	TRBJ1-2	CASRTLQGYKYGYTF
TRBV27	TRBJ2-1	CASRLRGINEQFF
TRBV19	TRBJ1-4	CASSIGGPTNEKLFF
TRBV5-6	TRBJ2-3	CASSPDSDDLSTDTQYF